Listed below are T cell receptor beta chains from one sample, sequenced in a study of CD8 T cells in Susac syndrome. TCRdb called the immunoSEQ multiplex PCR reads again in MiXCR, with one record for every CDR3 protein. The data contain 110,000 to 150,000 distinct CDR3 sequences, almost 96% of them singletons. The sequencing sample was made of CD4+ T cells from PBMCs. These receptors came from a human donor with Susac syndrome. CDR3s include the opening cysteine and the closing phenylalanine or tryptophan. A D gene is named only where the DNA matches it firmly. Where a row states a size, it is once, few, many or the class of an expanded clone; other rows omit it.

clone_size cdr3_length d_call j_call v_call cdr3_nt cdr3_aa
- 17 - TRBJ2-1 TRBV9 TGTGCCAGCAGCTTTAGTTGGGCCCCCTATCGTTACAATGAGCAGTTCTTC CASSFSWAPYRYNEQFF
- 15 TRBD2 TRBJ2-3 TRBV4-1 TGCGCCAGCAAACTCACTAGCGGGAGGGTAGATACGCAGTATTTT CASKLTSGRVDTQYF
- 16 - TRBJ2-1 TRBV20-1 TGCAGTGCTAGATCCCAGGGTGGGGGCTCCTACAATGAGCAGTTCTTC CSARSQGGGSYNEQFF
- 14 - TRBJ2-7 TRBV14 TGTGCCAGCAGCGAAACAGGGAGCTCCTACGAGCAGTACTTC CASSETGSSYEQYF
- 15 - TRBJ1-4 TRBV6-1 TGTGCCAGCAGGGCCGCCGGGACGGATAATGAAAAACTGTTTTTT CASRAAGTDNEKLFF
- 17 - TRBJ1-1 TRBV5-1 TGCGCCAGCAGCCTCAGACAGGACAACCTTTTGAACACTGAAGCTTTCTTT CASSLRQDNLLNTEAFF
once 16 - TRBJ2-3 TRBV5-4 TGTGCCAGCAGCTTGGCCGCGGTAGCGAGCACAGATACGCAGTATTTT CASSLAAVASTDTQYF
- 16 TRBD2 TRBJ2-5 TRBV20-1 TGCAGTGCCTCGGGGACTAGCGGGGGGGAGATGGAGACCCAGTACTTC CSASGTSGGEMETQYF
- 15 TRBD1 TRBJ2-1 TRBV12-3/TRBV12-4 TGTGCCAGCAGAATAACCGGGACAGGAATCAATGAGCAGTTCTTC CASRITGTGINEQFF
- 14 TRBD1 TRBJ1-4 TRBV5-1 TGCGCCAGCAGCAGACAGGGTGGCAATGAAAAACTGTTTTTT CASSRQGGNEKLFF
- 12 - TRBJ2-1 TRBV29-1 TGCAGCGTTGACGGCGGACGGAAAGAGCAGTTCTTC CSVDGGRKEQFF
- 14 TRBD1 TRBJ2-3 TRBV12-3/TRBV12-4 TGTGCCAGCAGGGGGACAGGGGCGGCAGATACGCAGTATTTT CASRGTGAADTQYF
- 15 TRBD2 TRBJ2-3 TRBV28 TGTGCCAGCAGTTCTAGCGGACCTAGCACAGATACGCAGTATTTT CASSSSGPSTDTQYF
- 12 - TRBJ1-1 TRBV29-1 TGCAGCGCTAGCAGAGCGAACACTGAAGCTTTCTTT CSASRANTEAFF
- 16 TRBD1 TRBJ2-5 TRBV5-6 TGTGCCAGCAGCTCTTTAGACAGGGGGAGTCGAGAGACCCAGTACTTC CASSSLDRGSRETQYF
once 15 - TRBJ2-5 TRBV14 TGTGCCAGCAGCCAAGATGGAGGGGCCCAAGAGACCCAGTACTTC CASSQDGGAQETQYF
- 16 TRBD1 TRBJ1-2 TRBV7-2 TGTGCCAGCAGCCAACGGACCGGGACAGGGTTTTCTGGCTACACCTTC CASSQRTGTGFSGYTF
- 14 TRBD1 TRBJ1-5 TRBV20-1 TGCAGTGCTAGAGCCACAGGGGGCGGACAGCCCCAGCATTTT CSARATGGGQPQHF
- 14 - TRBJ2-3 TRBV29-1 TGCAGCGTTACTTCGGGCGGGTCCACAGATACGCAGTATTTT CSVTSGGSTDTQYF
- 15 TRBD1 TRBJ2-3 TRBV12-3/TRBV12-4 TGTGCCAGCAGGTTTAGGGGGCAGGGGGCTAATACGCAGTATTTT CASRFRGQGANTQYF
- 11 - TRBJ1-1 TRBV6-5 TGTGCCAGCAATAACGGGAAGATAGCTTTCTTT CASNNGKIAFF
- 16 TRBD2 TRBJ2-3 TRBV20-1 TGCAGTGCTAGCGCTAGCGGGGGCTCTAGCACAGATACGCAGTATTTT CSASASGGSSTDTQYF
- 14 - TRBJ2-1 TRBV11-2 TGTGCCAGCAGCTACAGTAGCTCCTACAATGAGCAGTTCTTC CASSYSSSYNEQFF
- 18 - TRBJ1-2 TRBV15 TGTGCCACCAGCAGAGATCTCAGGACACCCGTTCCTAACTATGGCTACACCTTC CATSRDLRTPVPNYGYTF
- 15 - TRBJ2-5 TRBV5-1 TGCGCCAGCAGCTTGGGTCCGACCTCCGGGGAGACCCAGTACTTC CASSLGPTSGETQYF
- 12 - TRBJ2-1 TRBV21-1 TGTGCCAGCAGCACCTTAAGGAATGAGCAGTTCTTC CASSTLRNEQFF
once 14 - TRBJ2-6 TRBV7-9 TGTGCCAGCCACACTCACTCTGGGGCCAACGTCCTGACTTTC CASHTHSGANVLTF
- 16 - TRBJ2-1 TRBV4-1 TGCGCCAGCAGCCAGATAGACATGCTCAACTACAATGAGCAGTTCTTC CASSQIDMLNYNEQFF
- 13 - TRBJ2-1 TRBV20-1 TGCAGTGCTAGCGGCCGGGGGCTCAATGAGCAGTTCTTC CSASGRGLNEQFF
- 16 TRBD1 TRBJ1-2 TRBV27 TGTGCCAGCAGTTCCAACCCGGGACAGGTTAACTATGGCTACACCTTC CASSSNPGQVNYGYTF
few 13 - TRBJ2-5 TRBV5-4 TGTGCCAGCAGTTTCGGAGGGGGAGAGACCCAGTACTTC CASSFGGGETQYF
once 18 TRBD2 TRBJ2-7 TRBV7-9 TGTGCCAGCAGCGCGTACCGACTAGCGGGAGAACGGTCCTACGAGCAGTACTTC CASSAYRLAGERSYEQYF
- 15 - TRBJ1-1 TRBV15 TGTGCCACCAGCAGAGTGGGGGCCATGAACACTGAAGCTTTCTTT CATSRVGAMNTEAFF
- 14 - TRBJ2-1 TRBV18 TGTGCCAGCTCACCACCGGAAATTACCTTCAGTAAGTTCTTC CASSPPEITFSKFF
- 11 - TRBJ2-1 TRBV28 TGTGCCAGCGGGGAGTGGAATGAGCAGTTCTTC CASGEWNEQFF
few 14 TRBD2 TRBJ2-5 TRBV7-9 TGTGCCAGCAGCCTTACTAGCGGACAAGAGACCCAGTACTTC CASSLTSGQETQYF
- 13 - TRBJ2-3 TRBV20-1 TGCAGTGCTAGGCCGGTGAGGTCAGATACGCAGTATTTT CSARPVRSDTQYF
- 13 - TRBJ1-1 TRBV7-9 TGTGCCAGCAGCGGAGACAGCTACACTGAAGTTTTCTTT CASSGDSYTEVFF
- 11 - TRBJ2-2 TRBV6-5 TGTGCCACCAGGGGAAATCGGGAGCTGTTTTTT CATRGNRELFF
once 14 - TRBJ2-2 TRBV20-1 TGCAGTGCAGCCGGTAGACTAAACACCGGGGAGCTGTTTTTT CSAAGRLNTGELFF
- 11 - TRBJ2-7 TRBV20-1 TGCAGTGCTACCGGGCTTTACGAGCAGTACTTC CSATGLYEQYF
- 14 TRBD2 TRBJ2-7 TRBV20-1 TGCAGTGCTAGAGATCCCGGACTAGCACACGAGCAGTACTTC CSARDPGLAHEQYF
- 15 TRBD2 TRBJ2-3 TRBV20-1 TGCAGTGCTCGAACTAGCGGGAGGCGCACAGATACGCAGTATTTT CSARTSGRRTDTQYF
- 14 - TRBJ2-1 TRBV28 TGTGCCAGCAGACAAACCGGGACCATGGCAATAGGGTTCTTC CASRQTGTMAIGFF
- 17 - TRBJ2-1 TRBV7-3 TGTGCCAGCAGCCCTCAAGCCGGTCCCCTCTCCTACAATGAGCAGTTCTTC CASSPQAGPLSYNEQFF
- 16 TRBD2 TRBJ2-1 TRBV29-1 TGCAGCGTTGAAGTGCGGACTAGCGGGAGGTACAATGAGCAGTTCTTC CSVEVRTSGRYNEQFF
once 14 - TRBJ2-2 TRBV19 TGTGGGACTAGGGGACAGGCGAACACCGGGGAGCTGTTTTTT CGTRGQANTGELFF
- 14 - TRBJ1-2 TRBV28 TGTGCCAGCAGTTTATCAGTCAGCCCTATAGGCTACACCTTC CASSLSVSPIGYTF
- 13 TRBD1 TRBJ1-1 TRBV29-1 TGCAGCGTTGAATTGCGGACAGGAACTGAAGCTTTCTTT CSVELRTGTEAFF
- 16 - TRBJ1-6 TRBV20-1 TGCAGTGCTACACTCCCCCTGGGCAGAACGAATTCACCCCTCCACTTT CSATLPLGRTNSPLHF
- 14 - TRBJ2-3 TRBV12-3/TRBV12-4 TGTGCCAGCAGTCTTCCCTACAGGGTGGATACGCAGTATTTT CASSLPYRVDTQYF
once 13 - TRBJ2-6 TRBV20-1 TGCAGTGCCTCGGTCTCTGGGGCCAACGTCCTGACTTTC CSASVSGANVLTF
- 15 - TRBJ2-1 TRBV6-6 TGTGCCAGCAGTACCAGAGCCCCAACCTACAATGAGCAGTTCTTC CASSTRAPTYNEQFF
- 15 TRBD2 TRBJ2-1 TRBV20-1 TGCAGTGCTTCCTCGCGCGGGAGCTCCTACAATGAGCAGTTCTTC CSASSRGSSYNEQFF
- 15 - TRBJ2-4 TRBV7-2 TGTGCCAGCAGCTTAGTGGCCACCCGGACTACTTTTCAGTACTTC CASSLVATRTTFQYF